This TCR beta chain is from a study of vaccination effects on CD4 cells after COVID-19. As for the study in general: A density of about 2.2 million PBMC per well was used; these cells were cultured with roughly 10 IU/ml IL-2 and about 10 ug/ml peptides.

The protocol was immunoSEQ multiplex PCR, while the TCRdb copy is restricted to in-frame clones and leaves out a portion. The repertoire includes 40,000 to 50,000 clones, approximately 70% of them detected once, and roughly 9.7% sits in the top ten. On this clone: Its antigen is currently unknown.

CDR3 length equals 13 residues. V shed 6 bases, J shed 5 bases, and the junction held 0 bases outside the gene matches. Germline CDR1 reads LNHDA; CDR2 reads SQIVND (reference sequence). Investigators separated out CD4+ T cells once approximately 11 days of culture had passed. Each participant was administered two doses of either the BNT162b2 or the mRNA-1273 vaccine. This chain uses TRBV19 with TRBJ1-5, with 11 bases identical to TRBD1. This receptor was taken from a human donor who received a COVID-19 vaccine. The source material was CD4+ T cells from PBMCs cultured without peptide, sampled after COVID-19 vaccination. The CDR3 region has the DNA TGTGCCAGTAGGGACAGGGGGCATCAGCCCCAGCATTTT. This sequence encodes CASRDRGHQPQHF.